This TCR beta chain was sequenced for a study of blood T cell repertoires in COVID-19. The V gene's germline CDR1 is SNHLY and CDR2 FYNNEI. This CDR3 is built from 15 residues. V was clipped by 2 bases and J by 9 bases, with 14 bases between them. The table came from immunoSEQ multiplex PCR; TCRdb's copy has only in-frame clones and leaves some out. The sample contains roughly 120,000 clones, around 89% of which appear only once. The TCR comes from a woman in her fifties or sixties with acute or convalescent COVID-19. The chain is built from TRBV2 and TRBJ1-6; TRBD1 might be the D (5 bases). Source material: peripheral blood. CDR3 sequence: CASSETTLGGSPLHF. The DNA for the CDR3 is TGTGCCAGCAGTGAAACGACCCTGGGGGGTTCACCCCTCCACTTT.